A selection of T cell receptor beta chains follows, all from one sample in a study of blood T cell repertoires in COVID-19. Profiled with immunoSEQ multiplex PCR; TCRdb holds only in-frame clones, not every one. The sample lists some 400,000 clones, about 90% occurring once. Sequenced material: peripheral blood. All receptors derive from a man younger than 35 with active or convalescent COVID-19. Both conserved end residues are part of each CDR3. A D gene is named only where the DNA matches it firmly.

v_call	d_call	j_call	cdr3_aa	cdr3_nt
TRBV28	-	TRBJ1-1	CASSFDSRMNTEAFF	TGTGCCAGCAGTTTCGACAGCCGAATGAACACTGAAGCTTTCTTT
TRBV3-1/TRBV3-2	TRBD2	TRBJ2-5	CASSERTSGVIGGTQYF	TGTGCCAGCAGCGAAAGGACTAGCGGAGTGATCGGGGGGACCCAGTACTTC
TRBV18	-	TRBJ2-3	CASSVQRVYTDTQYF	TGTGCCAGCTCGGTTCAGCGGGTCTACACAGATACGCAGTATTTT
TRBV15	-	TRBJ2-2	CATSQGLGGTGELFF	TGTGCCACCAGCCAAGGGCTAGGAGGGACCGGGGAGCTGTTTTTT
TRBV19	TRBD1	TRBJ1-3	CASSTSGTGVGNTIYF	TGTGCCAGTAGTACCTCCGGGACAGGGGTTGGAAACACCATATATTTT
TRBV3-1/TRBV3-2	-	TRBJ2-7	CASSLRTLLTYEQYF	TGTGCCAGCAGCCTACGGACTCTCTTGACCTACGAGCAGTACTTC
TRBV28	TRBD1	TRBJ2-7	CASSLNRRDRGLVYEQYF	TGTGCCAGCAGTTTAAATAGGAGGGACAGGGGGCTTGTCTACGAGCAGTACTTC
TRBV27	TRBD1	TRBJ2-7	CASTKGQGATSPYEQYF	TGTGCCAGCACCAAAGGACAGGGGGCGACGAGCCCCTACGAGCAGTACTTC
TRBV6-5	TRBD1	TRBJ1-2	CASSLLDRGYGYTF	TGTGCCAGCAGCCTCCTCGACAGGGGCTATGGCTACACCTTC
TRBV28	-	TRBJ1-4	CASTLRGGGFEKLFF	TGTGCCAGTACCCTACGTGGGGGGGGTTTTGAAAAACTGTTTTTT
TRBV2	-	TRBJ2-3	CASRITPSPTDTQYF	TGTGCCAGCAGGATCACCCCGAGTCCCACAGATACGCAGTATTTT
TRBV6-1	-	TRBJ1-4	CASSEHWENEKLFF	TGTGCCAGCAGTGAACATTGGGAGAATGAAAAACTGTTTTTT
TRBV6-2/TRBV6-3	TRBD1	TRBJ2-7	CASSYDDRGRTYEQYF	TGTGCCAGCAGTTATGATGACAGGGGGCGTACCTACGAGCAGTACTTC
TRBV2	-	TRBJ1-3	CASKQGSGNTIYF	TGTGCCAGCAAACAGGGCTCTGGAAACACCATATATTTT
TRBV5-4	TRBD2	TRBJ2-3	CASSLEAGGTDTQYF	TGTGCCAGCAGCTTGGAAGCGGGGGGCACAGATACGCAGTATTTT